This T cell receptor beta chain was retrieved from a study of T cells after yellow fever vaccination. For the study at large: With SMART-Seq v4 Ultra Low Input, the fractions containing low cell numbers were prepared.

This clonotype showed up many times. Each CDR3 protein is one row after TCRdb ran MiXCR on the 5' RACE reads. This sample has 40,000 to 50,000 distinct CDR3 sequences, with 6.8% found just once. General study points: In post-booster samples, most primary-vaccination clones reappeared (about 95% CD4, 75% to 90% CD8).

This CDR3 is built from 16 residues. In germline, CDR1 is DFQATT, CDR2 SNEGSKA (reference sequence). The V and J ends lost 0 bases and 0 bases, in that order; junction bases with no gene match: 5. This clonotype originated in a man aged 25-45 years who received the YFV17D yellow fever vaccine. The sequences come from CD8+ T cells not binding an NS4B(214-222) dextramer, sorted from PBMCs, collected 45 days after the yellow fever booster vaccination. The rearrangement uses TRBV20-1 and TRBJ2-1; TRBD1 matches at 7 bases. CDR3 nucleotide sequence: TGCAGTGCTAGAGACCCGACAGGGAGCTCCTACAATGAGCAGTTCTTC. Translation: CSARDPTGSSYNEQFF.